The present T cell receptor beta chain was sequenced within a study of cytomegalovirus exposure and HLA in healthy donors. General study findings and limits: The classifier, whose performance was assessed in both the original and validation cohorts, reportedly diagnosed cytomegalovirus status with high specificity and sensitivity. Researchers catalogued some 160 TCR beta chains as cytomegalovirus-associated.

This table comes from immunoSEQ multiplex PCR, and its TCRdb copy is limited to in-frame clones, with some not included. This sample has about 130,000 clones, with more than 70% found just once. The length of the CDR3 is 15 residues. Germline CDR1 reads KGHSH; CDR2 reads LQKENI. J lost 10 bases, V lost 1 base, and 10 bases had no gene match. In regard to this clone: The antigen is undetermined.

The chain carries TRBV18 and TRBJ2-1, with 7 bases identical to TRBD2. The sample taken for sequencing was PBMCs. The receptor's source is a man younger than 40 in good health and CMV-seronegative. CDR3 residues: CASSPRELALREQFF. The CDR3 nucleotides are TGTGCCAGCTCACCACGTGAACTAGCGCTGAGGGAGCAGTTCTTC.